Listed here is a single T cell receptor (beta chain). Its antigen is unknown. The CDR3 sequence is 15 residues long. CDR1 and CDR2 from the germline V gene are LNHDA and SQIVND (reference sequence). This record comes from a study of CXCR3-negative and CXCR3-positive naive CD8 T cells. The study, taken as a whole, reports: Naive cells positive for CXCR3 carried more hydrophobic TRB CDR3s than CXCR3-negative ones. Naive CXCR3-positive and CXCR3-negative cells shared TRBV-TRBJ usage; memory cells diverged. Diversity was high in both naive subsets and much lower in memory cells.

It was by 5' RACE with UMI labels that the TRB cDNA libraries were prepared. TCRdb reprocessed the 5' RACE reads and stores each CDR3 protein as one record, lacking DNA. In total, the table holds around 140,000 distinct CDR3 sequences. The authors gated naive CD8+ T cells as CD45RO-CCR7+CD27+CD95-. The chain couples TRBV19 to TRBJ2-3; the D gene TCRdb calls, TRBD1, cannot be checked with no DNA. Sequencing was done on a sample of naive CXCR3- CD8+ T cells from blood. Sample subset: CD45RO-CCR7+CD27+CD95- naive CD8+ T cells lacking CXCR3 (TNR3-). The receptor was isolated from a human donor in good health. Some clones in this sample may be carry-over from other donors' samples. The CDR3 region is CASSIGAGPTDTQYF.